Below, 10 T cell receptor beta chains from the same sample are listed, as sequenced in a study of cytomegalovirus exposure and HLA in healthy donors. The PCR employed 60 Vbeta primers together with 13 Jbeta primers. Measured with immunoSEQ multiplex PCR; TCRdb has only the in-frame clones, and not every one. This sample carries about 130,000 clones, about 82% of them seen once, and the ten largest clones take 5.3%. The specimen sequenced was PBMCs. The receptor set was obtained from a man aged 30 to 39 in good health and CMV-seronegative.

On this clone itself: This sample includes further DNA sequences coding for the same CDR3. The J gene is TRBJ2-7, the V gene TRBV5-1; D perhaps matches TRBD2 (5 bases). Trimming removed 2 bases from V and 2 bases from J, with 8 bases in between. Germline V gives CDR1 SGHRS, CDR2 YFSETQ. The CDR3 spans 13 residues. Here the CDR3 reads CASSLPGTYEQYF. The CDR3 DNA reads TGCGCCAGCAGCTTACCGGGAACCTACGAGCAGTACTTC.

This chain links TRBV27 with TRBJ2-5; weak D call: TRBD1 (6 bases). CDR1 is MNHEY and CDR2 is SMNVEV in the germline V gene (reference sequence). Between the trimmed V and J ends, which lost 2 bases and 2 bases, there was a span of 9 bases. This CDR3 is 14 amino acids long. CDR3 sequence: CASSLDRFQETQYF. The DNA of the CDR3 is TGTGCCAGCAGTTTAGACAGGTTTCAAGAGACCCAGTACTTC.

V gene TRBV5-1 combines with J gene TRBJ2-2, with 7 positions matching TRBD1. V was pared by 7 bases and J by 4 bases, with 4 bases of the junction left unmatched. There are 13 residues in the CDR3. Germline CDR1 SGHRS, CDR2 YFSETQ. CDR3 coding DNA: TGCGCCAGCGGGGGACAGCCCACCGGGGAGCTGTTTTTT. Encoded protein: CASGGQPTGELFF.

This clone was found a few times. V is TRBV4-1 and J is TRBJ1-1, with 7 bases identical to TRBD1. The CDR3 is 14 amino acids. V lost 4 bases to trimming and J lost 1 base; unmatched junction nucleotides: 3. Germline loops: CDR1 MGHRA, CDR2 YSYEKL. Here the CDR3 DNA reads TGCGCCAGCAGCCCTTGGACAGGGAACACTGAAGCTTTCTTT. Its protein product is CASSPWTGNTEAFF.

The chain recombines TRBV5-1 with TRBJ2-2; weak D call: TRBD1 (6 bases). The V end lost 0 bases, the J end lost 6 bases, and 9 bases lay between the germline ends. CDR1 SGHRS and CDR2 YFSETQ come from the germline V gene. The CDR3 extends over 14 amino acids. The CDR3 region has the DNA TGCGCCAGCAGCTTGGGGACAGAGTCCGGGGAGCTGTTTTTT. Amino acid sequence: CASSLGTESGELFF.

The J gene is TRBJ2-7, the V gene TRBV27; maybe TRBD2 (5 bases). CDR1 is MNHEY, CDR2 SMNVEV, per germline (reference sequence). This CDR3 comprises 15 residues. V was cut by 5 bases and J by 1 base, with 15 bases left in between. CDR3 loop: CASSALATTSYEQYF. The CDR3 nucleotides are TGTGCCAGCAGTGCCCTAGCCACCACTTCCTACGAGCAGTACTTC.

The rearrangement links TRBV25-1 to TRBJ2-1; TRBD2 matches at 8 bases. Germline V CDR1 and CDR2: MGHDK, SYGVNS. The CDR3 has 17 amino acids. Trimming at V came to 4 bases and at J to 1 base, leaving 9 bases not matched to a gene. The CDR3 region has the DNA TGTGCCAGCAGTGGGATCAGCGGGAGTAGATCCTACAATGAGCAGTTCTTC. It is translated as CASSGISGSRSYNEQFF.

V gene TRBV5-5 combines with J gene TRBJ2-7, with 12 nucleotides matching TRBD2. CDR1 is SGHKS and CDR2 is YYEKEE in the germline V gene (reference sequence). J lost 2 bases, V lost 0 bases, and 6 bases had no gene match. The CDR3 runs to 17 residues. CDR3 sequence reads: CASSLVASGRATYEQYF. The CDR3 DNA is TGTGCCAGCAGCTTGGTTGCTAGCGGGAGGGCGACCTACGAGCAGTACTTC.

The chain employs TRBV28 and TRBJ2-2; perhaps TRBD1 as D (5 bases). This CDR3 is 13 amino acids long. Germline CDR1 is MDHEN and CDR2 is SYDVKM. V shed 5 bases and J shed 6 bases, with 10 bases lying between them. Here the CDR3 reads CASSKTAPGELFF. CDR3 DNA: TGTGCCAGCAGTAAGACAGCTCCCGGGGAGCTGTTTTTT.

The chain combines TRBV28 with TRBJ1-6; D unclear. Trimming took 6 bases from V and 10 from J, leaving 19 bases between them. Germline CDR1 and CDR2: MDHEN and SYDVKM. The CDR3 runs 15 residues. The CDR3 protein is CASRQDGLSYSPLHF. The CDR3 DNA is TGTGCCAGCAGACAAGATGGACTTTCGTACTCACCCCTCCACTTT.